This section outlines one TCR beta chain sequence together with its context. Its antigen is still unknown. Within one base of it there is no much larger clone, and no base qualities were kept. This entry belongs to a study of T-cell reconstitution after alpha-beta-depleted transplantation in children listed by TCRdb under 2016. In terms of the full investigation: T-cell immune reconstitution after TCRalphabeta/CD19-depleted allogeneic hematopoietic cell transplantation in children was quantitatively tracked in the study by means of TCR repertoire profiling.

Receptor amplification or capture employed PCR. Sequencing relied on an Illumina HiSeq 2500. To normalize quantification of the TCRbeta repertoire, the TCR libraries were built with molecular barcoding that relied on unique molecular identifiers. TCRdb cleaned the public reads at Q25 with fastp, built clones with MiXCR and kept in-frame beta chains. Each record represents a unique CDR3 protein, reported with the most common genes and DNA among its rows. The sample table lists around 400,000 distinct CDR3 sequences, 20% of them with a count of one. The ten largest clones represent 3.5% to 4% of the sample. The CDR3 starts with the cysteine, ends with the phenylalanine, and has 14 residues. Only the CDR3 part of the read is kept: 42 bases, read in frame from the first base. V trim: 4 bases; J trim: 4 bases; unmatched bases: 3. CDR1 SGHRS and CDR2 YFSETQ are derived from the germline V gene.

The rearranged segments are TRBV5-1 and TRBJ2-5; 11 middle bases align to TRBD2. Source: PBMCs from the stem cell graft donor, taken from the stem cell graft. This clonotype was obtained from a human donor who donated a stem cell graft to a child with acute myeloid leukemia. The CDR3 sequence is CASSEGTSGETQYF. The DNA sequence is as follows: TGCGCCAGCAGCGAAGGGACTAGCGGAGAGACCCAGTACTTC.